The present entry profiles one T cell receptor (beta chain) with its context. Its antigen is unknown. The data belong to a study of T-cell memory formation after mild COVID-19. Study-level points and caveats: Certain responding clones were present in pre-infection memory, suggesting participation of cross-reactive memory.

Germline V gives CDR1 SQVTM, CDR2 ANQGSEA. The J segment lost 7 bases and the V segment lost 8 bases, leaving 6 bases of the junction unmatched. CDR3 length equals 12 residues. TCRdb analysed the 5' RACE reads with MiXCR anew, one entry per CDR3 protein. The repertoire holds 350,000 to 450,000 distinct CDR3 sequences, with approximately 15% as singletons. Sequencing was done on a sample of PBMCs or a T cell subset sorted from them (not recorded which). The J gene is TRBJ2-1, the V gene TRBV29-1; 9 bases are a match to TRBD2. The clonotype was recovered from a man between 18 and 29 years old who had mild COVID-19 (a few samples of this study predate the infection). Cell type and time point are not known. The CDR3 is CSSSGGINEQFF. The CDR3 bases are TGCAGCTCAAGCGGGGGGATTAATGAGCAGTTCTTC.